Listed below are T cell receptor beta chains from one sample, sequenced in a study of blood T cell repertoires in COVID-19. Measured with immunoSEQ multiplex PCR; TCRdb has only the in-frame clones, and not every one. This table has about 97,000 clones, about 80% appearing once. The material sequenced was peripheral blood. These receptors were obtained from a man between 65 and 79 years old with acute or convalescent COVID-19. The CDR3 runs from the conserved cysteine through the conserved F or W. A D gene is named only where the DNA matches it firmly. Part of the rows lack a size; the others show once, few, many or a class for expanded clones.

-	TRBD1	TRBV10-3	TRBJ1-2	TGTGCCATCAGTATGGACAGGGGCTATGGCTACACCTTC	CAISMDRGYGYTF
-	TRBD1	TRBV11-3	TRBJ1-5	TGTGCCAGCAGCTTAGACACAGGGGTACTAGGACAGCCCCAGCATTTT	CASSLDTGVLGQPQHF
-	-	TRBV27	TRBJ1-5	TGTGCCAGCAGCGAAGGACTGATTAGCAATCAGCCCCAGCATTTT	CASSEGLISNQPQHF
-	TRBD1	TRBV2	TRBJ2-3	TGTGCCAGCAGTGACAGGGGGTCGAGCGATACGCAGTATTTT	CASSDRGSSDTQYF
-	-	TRBV19	TRBJ1-2	TGTGCCAGTATCCAACCCGGGCAGGGAAGGAATGGCTACACCTTC	CASIQPGQGRNGYTF
-	-	TRBV4-1	TRBJ1-1	TGCGCCAGCACACAGGTGGGGCTGGATGCTGAAGCTTTCTTT	CASTQVGLDAEAFF
-	-	TRBV19	TRBJ1-6	TGTGCCAGTAGTATACCAAATTCACCCCTCCACTTT	CASSIPNSPLHF
-	TRBD1	TRBV14	TRBJ2-7	TGTGCCAGCAGCCGAAACCTCAGGGGGCGCTCCTACGAGCAGTACTTC	CASSRNLRGRSYEQYF
-	-	TRBV14	TRBJ1-2	TGTGCCAGCAGCCCAGGGTACTATGGCTACACCTTC	CASSPGYYGYTF
-	-	TRBV7-3	TRBJ1-4	TGTGCCAGCAGCTTAATAGATAGAAACCGCACTAATGAAAAACTGTTTTTT	CASSLIDRNRTNEKLFF
few	-	TRBV5-1	TRBJ2-4	TGCGCCAGCAGCTTGGAGGGGATACTAGCCAAAAACATTCAGTACTTC	CASSLEGILAKNIQYF
-	-	TRBV6-5	TRBJ1-1	TGTGCCAGCAGTTTCGGGACAACGAACACTGAAGCTTTCTTT	CASSFGTTNTEAFF
-	-	TRBV6-6	TRBJ2-5	TGTGCCAGCAGTTACTCTCAGGAGACCCAGTACTTC	CASSYSQETQYF
-	-	TRBV4-1	TRBJ2-1	TGCGCCAGCAGCCCTGGACCCCTAGCCCGCTCCTACAATGAGCAGTTCTTC	CASSPGPLARSYNEQFF
-	-	TRBV6-1	TRBJ1-1	TGTGCCAGCAGTGAAACGGGCGGGAGGACTGAAGCTTTCTTT	CASSETGGRTEAFF
-	-	TRBV9	TRBJ2-7	TGTGCCAGCAGCCCCAGGGTGGGCCACTACGAGCAGTACTTC	CASSPRVGHYEQYF
-	TRBD2	TRBV7-2	TRBJ2-2	TGTGCCAGCAGCTTAGCAGCGGCTAGCGGGAGAGTGGGGGAGCTGTTTTTT	CASSLAAASGRVGELFF
-	TRBD1	TRBV4-1	TRBJ1-5	TGCGCCAGCAGCCAAGGAGACAGGGGCCGGCAGCCCCAGCATTTT	CASSQGDRGRQPQHF
-	-	TRBV5-1	TRBJ1-2	TGCGCCAGCAGCTTGGAGCAAGGGGGACGGAACTATGGCTACACCTTC	CASSLEQGGRNYGYTF
few	-	TRBV29-1	TRBJ1-5	TGCAGCGTTCGGGAGCTTGGGGAAAGCAATCAGCCCCAGCATTTT	CSVRELGESNQPQHF
once	-	TRBV7-9	TRBJ2-3	TGTGCCAGCAGCTCCTACACCGGGCCGGGAACAGATACGCAGTATTTT	CASSSYTGPGTDTQYF
-	TRBD1	TRBV30	TRBJ2-7	TGTGCCTGGAGCGGGACGGGACAGGGGCGCCACGAGCAGTACTTC	CAWSGTGQGRHEQYF
-	-	TRBV9	TRBJ2-1	TGTGCCAGCAGCTCCCTGACAGGAAACAATGAGCAGTTCTTC	CASSSLTGNNEQFF
-	-	TRBV7-9	TRBJ1-2	TGTGCCAGCAGCCCGCTTGACAGGTATTCTAACTATGGCTACACCTTC	CASSPLDRYSNYGYTF
-	-	TRBV21-1	TRBJ2-7	TGTGCCAGCAGGAGTCCCGGGACAGGGGATGAGCAGTACTTC	CASRSPGTGDEQYF
-	TRBD1	TRBV18	TRBJ2-5	TGTGCCAGCTCCCCGGCCACAGGGGCTGAGACCCAGTACTTC	CASSPATGAETQYF
-	-	TRBV9	TRBJ1-3	TGTGCCAGCAGCGTAGGGTACAGCTCTGGAAACACCATATATTTT	CASSVGYSSGNTIYF
-	TRBD1	TRBV9	TRBJ2-3	TGTGCCAGCAGCGCCACAGGGGGCGCTGGGGGAGATACGCAGTATTTT	CASSATGGAGGDTQYF
-	-	TRBV19	TRBJ2-5	TGTGCCAGTAGTGTCAGAAACAGGGGGGGGCAAGAGACCCAGTACTTC	CASSVRNRGGQETQYF
-	TRBD1	TRBV19	TRBJ2-6	TGTGCCAGTAGTATGATCTTAACACCGGGACAGAAAAGCTCTGGGGCCAACGTCCTGACTTTC	CASSMILTPGQKSSGANVLTF
once	-	TRBV12-3/TRBV12-4	TRBJ1-1	TGTGCCAGCAGTTTCCTGGGCATTGAAGCTTTCTTT	CASSFLGIEAFF
-	TRBD1	TRBV7-8	TRBJ1-5	TGTGCCAGCAGCAAAAGATACCTCCCCGGGACAGGGGGCGTCAGCAATCAGCCCCAGCATTTT	CASSKRYLPGTGGVSNQPQHF
once	TRBD1	TRBV28	TRBJ1-5	TGTGCCAGCAGTCCTGGGACAGGGGGTCAGCCCCAGCATTTT	CASSPGTGGQPQHF
-	-	TRBV5-1	TRBJ1-2	TGCGCCAGCAGCTTGGCCGCGGCGGGGGCCGTCTATGGCTACACCTTC	CASSLAAAGAVYGYTF
-	TRBD1	TRBV5-6	TRBJ1-1	TGTGCCAGCATTTATAGGGGGCACACTGAAGCTTTCTTT	CASIYRGHTEAFF
-	-	TRBV14	TRBJ1-4	TGTGCCAGCAGCAAGCAGGGGTATGATGAAAAACTGTTTTTT	CASSKQGYDEKLFF